A selection of T cell receptor beta chains follows, all from one sample in a study of naive and memory T cell subsets. TCRdb ran MiXCR on the UMI-ligation and nested PCR reads and lists one entry per CDR3 protein. The sample has 80,000 or so distinct CDR3 sequences, over 9% seen once. The sequencing sample was made of naive CD8+ T cells from blood. The receptor source for this set is a human donor in good health. CDR3s include the opening cysteine and the closing phenylalanine or tryptophan. Fields, in order: D gene, V gene, J gene, CDR3 protein. A D gene is named only where the DNA matches it firmly.

TRBD1,TRBV28,TRBJ2-1,CASTNFGQTGGVHNEQFF
TRBD1,TRBV6-6,TRBJ1-2,CASKKGDRFNYGYTF
TRBD1,TRBV6-2/TRBV6-3,TRBJ2-5,CASRADRSGLQETQYF
TRBD2,TRBV10-1,TRBJ2-1,CASSIGTSGRWIEQFF
TRBD2,TRBV6-5,TRBJ2-1,CASKTSGISYNEQFF
TRBD1,TRBV28,TRBJ2-7,CASSRTGWRYEQYF
.,TRBV6-2/TRBV6-3,TRBJ2-1,CASSRRAGPYNEQFF
.,TRBV27,TRBJ2-5,CASSYNLAVQETQYF
.,TRBV6-5,TRBJ2-3,CASTTSQGYTQYF
.,TRBV6-4,TRBJ1-6,CASSDHRRQVHNSPLHF
.,TRBV4-3,TRBJ2-4,CASSQDRSLAKNIQYF
.,TRBV4-1,TRBJ1-1,CASRWGAQEAFF
.,TRBV6-2/TRBV6-3,TRBJ2-1,CASSYSTGDLGFEQFF
.,TRBV4-1,TRBJ2-7,CASSQEPGVSYEQYF
TRBD2,TRBV9,TRBJ2-7,CASSVMAGAYGEQYF
TRBD2,TRBV27,TRBJ2-3,CASSLRKVAGGLIPDTQYF
.,TRBV7-8,TRBJ1-5,CASSRIPPAGGNQPQHF
.,TRBV20-1,TRBJ2-7,CSAKDSAYEQYF
.,TRBV6-5,TRBJ1-2,CASSYSKAVGSDYGYTF
.,TRBV14,TRBJ1-3,CASCHGLLGLSGNTIYF
TRBD2,TRBV7-2,TRBJ2-3,CASSLRSSGDHQDTQYF
TRBD2,TRBV12-3/TRBV12-4,TRBJ2-1,CASSSGTREFF
TRBD2,TRBV30,TRBJ2-4,CAWMGGDDIQYF
TRBD1,TRBV7-2,TRBJ2-7,CASSLLRGRIEQYF
.,TRBV7-9,TRBJ2-7,CASSPSETYEQYF
.,TRBV10-3,TRBJ1-2,CAISVLLREGGYGYTF
.,TRBV7-9,TRBJ2-2,CASSPDIRVDGELFF
TRBD2,TRBV10-2,TRBJ2-3,CASSLAGDTDTQYF
.,TRBV7-7,TRBJ2-2,CASSYDGTATGELFF
.,TRBV5-6,TRBJ2-7,CASSLAASRYEQYF
.,TRBV9,TRBJ2-1,CASSVKGGRDEQFF
.,TRBV2,TRBJ1-6,CASNGPPLHF
.,TRBV4-1,TRBJ1-2,CASSQGDGDYGYTF
.,TRBV3-1,TRBJ2-7,CASSQGSGLLSYEQYF
.,TRBV15,TRBJ2-2,CATSRDRGYTGELFF
TRBD2,TRBV5-6,TRBJ2-3,CASSYPKLAGVRIDTQYF
TRBD2,TRBV27,TRBJ2-7,CASSPRTSGVYEQYF
.,TRBV7-2,TRBJ2-7,CASSSFHLADEQYF
.,TRBV23-1,TRBJ1-5,CASSRWGQPQHF
.,TRBV27,TRBJ2-7,CASSGGGYEQYF
.,TRBV6-6,TRBJ2-3,CASSYSDSRAYTDTQYF
.,TRBV6-5,TRBJ2-1,CASNAGSYNEQFF